This TCR beta chain was profiled in a study of Ad26.COV2.S vaccination and SARS-CoV-2 variants. In germline, CDR1 is SNHLY, CDR2 FYNNEI. J gave up 0 bases and V 8 bases, and 14 bases lay outside the gene matches. The CDR3 covers 20 residues. Profiling relied on immunoSEQ multiplex PCR, and the TCRdb table lists in-frame clones only, not all of them. Among some 320,000 clones listed, more than 70% were seen once. Regarding treatment: roughly 19 received Ad26.COV2.S at low or high dose, single or two shots; five or six received placebo; per-sample allocation not given. Day 63 following the first vaccine or placebo injection was when the samples were taken. This clone was picked up one time.

This chain links TRBV2 with TRBJ2-1; 15 nucleotides align to TRBD2. The origin of this receptor is a person between 18 and 65 years old who received the Ad26.COV2.S COVID-19 vaccine or a placebo. The sample was peripheral blood, taken in a trial of Ad26.COV2.S vaccine versus placebo. The CDR3 loop reads CASLLGLAGGKMSSYNEQFF. The DNA for the CDR3 is TGTGCCAGCTTGCTCGGACTAGCGGGGGGGAAAATGAGCTCCTACAATGAGCAGTTCTTC.